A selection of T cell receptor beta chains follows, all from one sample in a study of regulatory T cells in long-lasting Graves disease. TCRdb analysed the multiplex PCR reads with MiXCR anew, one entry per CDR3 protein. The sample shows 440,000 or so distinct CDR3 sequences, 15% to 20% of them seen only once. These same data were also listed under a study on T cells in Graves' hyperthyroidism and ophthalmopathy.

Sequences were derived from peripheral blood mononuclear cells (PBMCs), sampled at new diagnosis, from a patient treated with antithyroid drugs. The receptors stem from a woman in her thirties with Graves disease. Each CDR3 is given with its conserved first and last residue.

CDR3: CASSPWDSIANEQFF
J: TRBJ2-1
V: TRBV7-9

CDR3: CATSETGYYGYTF
J: TRBJ1-2
V: TRBV24-1

CDR3: CAWSVLSTDTQYF
J: TRBJ2-3
V: TRBV30

CDR3: CAWSAPRTSGNYEQYF
J: TRBJ2-7
V: TRBV30

CDR3: CASSPTGGDTDTQYF
J: TRBJ2-3
V: TRBV28

CDR3: CASSQQRPGIRGNTIYF
J: TRBJ1-3
V: TRBV3-1

CDR3: CASSYRTRDEQFF
J: TRBJ2-1
V: TRBV6-2/TRBV6-3

CDR3: CASGSTGAQAFF
J: TRBJ1-1
V: TRBV11-2

CDR3: CATSRDFAGNTEAFF
J: TRBJ1-1
V: TRBV15

CDR3: CSVAWTSGYEQYF
J: TRBJ2-7
V: TRBV29-1

CDR3: CASSLDGTGISEQYF
J: TRBJ2-7
V: TRBV12-3/TRBV12-4

CDR3: CASSEWGFRGTEAFF
J: TRBJ1-1
V: TRBV10-2

CDR3: CASRDLATGVQYF
J: TRBJ2-7
V: TRBV6-1

CDR3: CASSETGQVTYNEQFF
J: TRBJ2-1
V: TRBV18

CDR3: CASSSGQSPIDYGYTF
J: TRBJ1-2
V: TRBV28

CDR3: CASSYEGGAGTQYF
J: TRBJ2-5
V: TRBV6-2/TRBV6-3

CDR3: CASSSRLAGGPYEQFF
J: TRBJ2-1
V: TRBV28

CDR3: CASSLARTGGYGYTF
J: TRBJ1-2
V: TRBV5-1

CDR3: CSAIAGEGYEQYF
J: TRBJ2-7
V: TRBV20-1

CDR3: CASSIAGQGREKLFF
J: TRBJ1-4
V: TRBV19

CDR3: CASSRTGVPDTQYF
J: TRBJ2-3
V: TRBV12-3/TRBV12-4

CDR3: CASSLSPWAGGPSETQYF
J: TRBJ2-5
V: TRBV13

CDR3: CSVEGVANTGELFF
J: TRBJ2-2
V: TRBV29-1

CDR3: CASSPPNIPGLVTYEQYF
J: TRBJ2-7
V: TRBV18

CDR3: CATSRAGGGSYEQYF
J: TRBJ2-7
V: TRBV15

CDR3: CASRFRVLAGPAYNEQFF
J: TRBJ2-1
V: TRBV27

CDR3: CASFEQPGEQYF
J: TRBJ2-7
V: TRBV28

CDR3: CASSQVGGTYGYTF
J: TRBJ1-2
V: TRBV3-1

CDR3: CASSWLSGRAPEQYF
J: TRBJ2-7
V: TRBV5-1

CDR3: CASSRAGQGETQYF
J: .
V: TRBV19

CDR3: CASSGGGGNEKLFF
J: TRBJ1-4
V: TRBV18